A few counts support the clone carrying this T cell receptor delta chain. TCRdb fed the reads into CATT to redo clone calling. The data hold more than 6,500 delta-chain clones, with 2% to 2.5% observed a single time. This entry comes from a study of gamma-delta chains in newborns, infants, children. Overall study context: Microbial exposure reportedly drives polyclonal innate γδ T cell expansion after birth.

V shed 3 bases and J 0 bases; nucleotides not matched to a gene: 8. CDR1 is GEAIGNYY, CDR2 EKD, per germline. This CDR3 is built from 17 residues. The receptor was derived from a child who was a newborn, infant or young child, either healthy, febrile or measles-vaccinated (not recorded which). Sample: blood. V usage is TRDV2 and J usage is TRDJ1, with 11 bases aligning to TRDD3. The DNA for the CDR3 is TGTGCCTGTGACTTCGACTGGGGGATAACAGACACCGATAAACTCATCTTT. This sequence encodes CACDFDWGITDTDKLIF.